Listed below are T cell receptor beta chains from one sample, sequenced in a study of blood T cell repertoires in COVID-19. Using immunoSEQ multiplex PCR, the repertoire was profiled, and TCRdb retains in-frame clones only, with some absent. Of 80,000 to 100,000 clones listed, 91% are singletons. The source material was peripheral blood. These TCRs come from a human donor with active COVID-19. The donor label of this sample is uncertain. Both conserved end residues are trimmed from each CDR3.

TRBJ2-7	TRBV4-1	ASSQGRQGAYEQY
TRBJ2-3	TRBV21-1	ASRLIMVTQY
TRBJ1-2	TRBV19	ASSIIRSRNLNYGYT
TRBJ1-2	TRBV9	ASSALDGQTTYGYT
TRBJ2-1	TRBV9	ASSGGVPYNEQF
TRBJ2-1	TRBV19	ASENSGLAGGRHNEQF
TRBJ2-1	TRBV9	ASSTGAAGTATMDEQF
TRBJ2-3	TRBV5-4	ASSLQSGGETDTQY
TRBJ2-3	TRBV7-3	ASSSLTRGGPIPDTQY
TRBJ2-1	TRBV11-3	ASSLRGRDNEQF
TRBJ1-6	TRBV18	ASSPSGTGEPRSPLH
TRBJ2-2	TRBV5-1	ASKVLGGLDTGELF
TRBJ1-5	TRBV19	ASRGDRNQPQH
TRBJ1-3	TRBV5-1	ASSLGPGGAAGNTIY
TRBJ2-7	TRBV14	ASSPYIAGVSLEQY
TRBJ2-2	TRBV5-1	ASSPTGEPGELF
TRBJ2-2	TRBV9	ASSAPSGLVGGELF
TRBJ2-7	TRBV6-5	ASGTYPGPSYEQY